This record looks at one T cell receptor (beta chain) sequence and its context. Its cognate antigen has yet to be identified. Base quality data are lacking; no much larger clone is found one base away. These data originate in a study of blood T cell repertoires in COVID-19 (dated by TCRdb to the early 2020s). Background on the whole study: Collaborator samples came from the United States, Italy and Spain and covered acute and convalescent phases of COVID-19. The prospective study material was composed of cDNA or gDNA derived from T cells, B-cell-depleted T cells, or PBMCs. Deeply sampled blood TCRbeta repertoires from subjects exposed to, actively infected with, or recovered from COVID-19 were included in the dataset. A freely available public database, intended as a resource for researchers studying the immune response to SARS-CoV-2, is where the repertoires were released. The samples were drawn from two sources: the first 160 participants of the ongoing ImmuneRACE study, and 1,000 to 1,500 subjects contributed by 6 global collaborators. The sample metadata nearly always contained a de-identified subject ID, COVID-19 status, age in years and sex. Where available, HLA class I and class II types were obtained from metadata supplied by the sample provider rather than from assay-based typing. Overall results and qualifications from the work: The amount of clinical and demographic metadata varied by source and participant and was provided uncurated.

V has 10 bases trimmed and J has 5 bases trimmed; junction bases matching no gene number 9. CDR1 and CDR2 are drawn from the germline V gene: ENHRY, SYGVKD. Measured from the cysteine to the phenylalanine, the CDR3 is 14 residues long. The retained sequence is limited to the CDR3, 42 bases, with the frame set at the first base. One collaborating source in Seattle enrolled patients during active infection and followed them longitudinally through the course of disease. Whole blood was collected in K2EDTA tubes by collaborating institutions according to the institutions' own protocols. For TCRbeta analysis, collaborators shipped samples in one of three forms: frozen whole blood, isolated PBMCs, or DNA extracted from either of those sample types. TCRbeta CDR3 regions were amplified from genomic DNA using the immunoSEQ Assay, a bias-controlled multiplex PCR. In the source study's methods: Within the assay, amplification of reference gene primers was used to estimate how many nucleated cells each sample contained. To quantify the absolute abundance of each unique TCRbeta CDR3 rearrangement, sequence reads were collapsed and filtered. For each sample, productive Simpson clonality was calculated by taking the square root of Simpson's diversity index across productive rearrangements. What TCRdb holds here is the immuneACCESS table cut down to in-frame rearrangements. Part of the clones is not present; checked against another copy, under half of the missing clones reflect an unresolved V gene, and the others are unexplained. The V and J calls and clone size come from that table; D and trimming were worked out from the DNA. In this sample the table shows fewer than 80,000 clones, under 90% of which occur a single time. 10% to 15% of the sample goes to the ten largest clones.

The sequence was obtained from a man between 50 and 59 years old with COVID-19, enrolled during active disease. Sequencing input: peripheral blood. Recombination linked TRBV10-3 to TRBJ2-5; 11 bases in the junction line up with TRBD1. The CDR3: CATMGQGGEETQYF. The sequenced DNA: TGTGCCACCATGGGACAGGGGGGAGAGGAGACCCAGTACTTC.